This T cell receptor (beta chain) originates from a study of T-cell reconstitution after alpha-beta-depleted transplantation in children. Overall study findings and caveats: At around two months after transplant, the alpha-beta T cells were reportedly derived from several hundred expanded clones that came from non-depleted graft cells. In some patients, recipient T cells and intrathymic progenitors surviving conditioning explained high day-60 diversity. Newly produced T cells mostly provided counts and TCRbeta diversity after one year, as hyperexpanded clones declined.

The CDR3 totals 15 residues. Germline trimming cut 6 bases from V and 0 bases from J; bases unmatched to any gene: 4. Germline lookup yields CDR1 ENHRY and CDR2 SYGVKD. A library of TCRbeta sequences, prepared with unique molecular identifiers, was generated. TCRdb fed the PCR reads into MiXCR, producing one record per CDR3 protein. Among around 490,000 distinct CDR3 sequences listed, roughly an eighth were seen once. About this clonotype itself: The antigen is unknown.

Sequencing used PBMCs, mostly from graft donor cells, obtained 180 days after TCRalphabeta/CD19-depleted stem cell transplant. The chain carries TRBV10-3 and TRBJ2-2; 7 bases line up with TRBD1. This sequence was found in a female patient younger than 10 who had a stem cell transplant for aplastic anemia, so the T cells may come from the graft donor. The CDR3 sequence is CAIRKTGTNTGELFF. CDR3 DNA sequence: TGTGCCATCAGGAAGACAGGGACGAACACCGGGGAGCTGTTTTTT.